These 29 T cell receptor beta chains originate from one sample sequenced in a study of blood T cell repertoires in COVID-19. Produced via immunoSEQ multiplex PCR; TCRdb's table is partial and in-frame only. The sample consists of some 350,000 clones, 75% to 90% of them appearing once. Sequenced material: PBMCs or T cells enriched from blood (not recorded which). The receptors stem from a man aged 18 to 30 who had recovered from COVID-19.

V gene TRBV25-1 combines with J gene TRBJ2-1; D is unclear. Trimming stripped 5 bases from V and 6 bases from J, with 5 bases between. The CDR3 covers 11 residues. Germline values: CDR1 MGHDK, CDR2 SYGVNS. The CDR3 sequence is CASSLPNEQFF. The CDR3 coding sequence is TGTGCCAGCAGTCTCCCCAATGAGCAGTTCTTC.

This clone was seen a few times. The rearrangement uses TRBV6-5 and TRBJ1-1, with a weak D call TRBD1 (5 bases). The length of the CDR3 is 12 residues. With 4 bases removed from V and 8 bases from J, the gap between germline ends came to 11 bases. Germline V gene lookup returns CDR1 MNHEY and CDR2 SVGAGI. The CDR3 DNA reads as TGTGCCAGCAGTTCCCCAGGACAAGAAGCTTTCTTT. It specifies CASSSPGQEAFF.

The V and J genes are TRBV10-3 and TRBJ1-5, with D perhaps TRBD1 (6 bases). Trimming removed 3 bases from V and 5 bases from J, with 14 bases in between. The CDR3 spans 15 residues. Per germline, CDR1 ENHRY and CDR2 SYGVKD. CDR3 nucleotide sequence: TGTGCCATCAGTGAATGGCAGGGGTATGATCAGCCCCAGCATTTT. Its protein product is CAISEWQGYDQPQHF.

This chain links TRBV5-1 with TRBJ1-5; D unclear. The CDR3 covers 14 residues. Trimming took off 0 bases at V and 6 bases at J, with 10 bases between the two ends. CDR1 SGHRS and CDR2 YFSETQ come from the germline V gene. The CDR3 region has the DNA TGCGCCAGCAGCTTGGAGGCAGAGGGTCAGCCCCAGCATTTT. Protein product: CASSLEAEGQPQHF.

This chain joins TRBV27 and TRBJ2-5; D possibly corresponds to TRBD1 (6 bases). V shed 2 bases and J shed 1 base, with 14 bases lying between them. CDR3 size: 16 residues. Germline loops: CDR1 MNHEY, CDR2 SMNVEV (reference sequence). The CDR3 region is CASSLNAGVSQETQYF. The CDR3 nucleotides read TGTGCCAGCAGTTTAAATGCAGGGGTATCCCAAGAGACCCAGTACTTC.

The chain combines TRBV5-4 with TRBJ2-1, with D maybe TRBD1 (5 bases). This CDR3 has 14 residues. Germline CDR1 and CDR2: SGHNT and YYREEE (reference sequence). V dropped 0 bases and J dropped 5 bases, with 9 bases sitting between them. CDR3 sequence (DNA): TGTGCCAGCAGCTTGGTCGGCAGGGACAATGAGCAGTTCTTC. Protein: CASSLVGRDNEQFF.

The chain has TRBV3-1 (or the pseudogene TRBV3-2) and TRBJ2-2; 7 bases agree with TRBD1. With V trimmed by 4 bases and J by 0 bases, 11 bases remained unmatched. The germline V gene has CDR1 LGHDT and CDR2 YNNKEL (reference sequence). This CDR3 spans 18 amino acids. The DNA for the CDR3 is TGTGCCAGCAGCCGGACAGGACGTGTGACCGCGAACACCGGGGAGCTGTTTTTT. It translates to CASSRTGRVTANTGELFF.

In DNA, the CDR3 is TGTGCCAGTAGTGCCCCGCGCGGGAGCGGGAGTACCCCTTACTCCTACGAGCAGTACTTC. Amino acids: CASSAPRGSGSTPYSYEQYF. The rearrangement links TRBV19 to TRBJ2-7, with 8 bases that match TRBD2. The CDR3 covers 20 residues. The germline CDR1 and CDR2 sequences are LNHDA and SQIVND (reference sequence). The V gene end was trimmed by 5 bases and the J gene end by 0 bases; junction bases not matched to a gene: 21. The variable domain in full, with the rest retrieved from reference TRBV19 and TRBJ2-7, is DGGITQSPKYLFRKEGQNVTLSCEQNLNHDAMYWYRQDPGQGLRLIYYSQIVNDFQKGDIAEGYSVSREKKESFPLTVTSAQKNPTAFYLCASSAPRGSGSTPYSYEQYFGPGTRLTVT.

This clone turned up a few times. The rearrangement links TRBV19 to TRBJ1-6; D uncertain. Trimming took 3 bases from V and 3 from J, leaving 9 bases between them. CDR1 is LNHDA and CDR2 is SQIVND in the germline V gene (reference sequence). The CDR3 is 15 residues long. CDR3 amino acids: CASSIPGNYNSPLHF. The CDR3 DNA follows: TGTGCCAGTAGTATTCCGGGAAACTATAATTCACCCCTCCACTTT.

This clone was seen once. The rearrangement joins TRBV2 to TRBJ2-4; D gene uncertain. The V gene lost 6 bases and the J gene lost 0 bases, with 9 bases spanning the gap. This CDR3 has 14 amino acids. Germline V CDR1 and CDR2: SNHLY, FYNNEI. The CDR3 DNA is TGTGCCAGCAGGTCGGTTCTAGCCAAAAACATTCAGTACTTC. Its protein is CASRSVLAKNIQYF.

The chain has TRBV2 and TRBJ2-3; 9 nucleotides line up with TRBD2. Germline-derived CDR1 and CDR2 are SNHLY and FYNNEI. J lost 4 bases, V lost 8 bases, and 16 bases had no gene match. The CDR3 runs 17 residues. This CDR3 is CASQGAFSGGPADTQYF. CDR3 bases: TGTGCCAGCCAAGGAGCATTTAGCGGGGGTCCGGCAGATACGCAGTATTTT.

This rearrangement joins TRBV19 to TRBJ2-1, with D tentatively TRBD2 (6 bases). The CDR3 is 16 residues long. V dropped 3 bases and J dropped 0 bases, with 12 bases sitting between them. Germline V gives CDR1 LNHDA, CDR2 SQIVND (reference sequence). The CDR3, as DNA: TGTGCCAGTAGTATCCCCGTGACTAGCTCCTACAATGAGCAGTTCTTC. It codes for CASSIPVTSSYNEQFF. The variable domain in full, completed from reference TRBV19 and TRBJ2-1, reads DGGITQSPKYLFRKEGQNVTLSCEQNLNHDAMYWYRQDPGQGLRLIYYSQIVNDFQKGDIAEGYSVSREKKESFPLTVTSAQKNPTAFYLCASSIPVTSSYNEQFFGPGTRLTVL.

The V gene is TRBV19, the J gene TRBJ1-1; TRBD1 might be the D (5 bases). Germline V gene lookup returns CDR1 LNHDA and CDR2 SQIVND (reference sequence). V was clipped by 3 bases and J by 4 bases, with 9 bases between them. The CDR3 contains 13 residues. The CDR3 is CASSITGVTEAFF. CDR3 coding DNA: TGTGCCAGTAGTATTACGGGGGTCACTGAAGCTTTCTTT. The variable domain in full, with the rest retrieved from reference TRBV19 and TRBJ1-1, is DGGITQSPKYLFRKEGQNVTLSCEQNLNHDAMYWYRQDPGQGLRLIYYSQIVNDFQKGDIAEGYSVSREKKESFPLTVTSAQKNPTAFYLCASSITGVTEAFFGQGTRLTVV.

The gene calls are TRBV28 and TRBJ2-1, with 11 bases lining up with TRBD1. The CDR3 has 15 amino acids. CDR1 and CDR2 from the germline V gene are MDHEN and SYDVKM. The V segment lost 5 bases and the J segment 7 bases; nucleotides outside the gene matches: 7. This CDR3 is CASSAPGTGGNEQFF. The CDR3 bases are TGTGCCAGCAGTGCCCCCGGGACAGGGGGGAATGAGCAGTTCTTC.

The gene calls are TRBV18 and TRBJ2-5; maybe TRBD1 (5 bases). The CDR3 is 13 residues long. Trimming took off 3 bases at V and 2 bases at J, with 7 bases between the two ends. Germline CDR1 and CDR2: KGHSH and LQKENI. The CDR3 DNA reads as TGTGCCAGCTCACCTAGGACACAAGAGACCCAGTACTTC. Its translation: CASSPRTQETQYF.

V and J are TRBV5-4 and TRBJ1-2; 9 bases are a match to TRBD1. The CDR3 is 13 residues long. The V and J ends lost 3 bases and 6 bases, in that order; junction bases with no gene match: 3. Germline CDR1 reads SGHNT; CDR2 reads YYREEE (reference sequence). This CDR3 is CASSSGTGNGYTF. The CDR3 DNA is TGTGCCAGCAGCTCCGGGACAGGGAATGGCTACACCTTC.

The chain recombines TRBV2 with TRBJ1-3, with 11 bases matching TRBD1. Germline lookup yields CDR1 SNHLY and CDR2 FYNNEI. J gave up 4 bases and V 8 bases, and 4 bases lay outside the gene matches. The CDR3 runs 14 residues. CDR3 sequence (DNA): TGTGCCAGCGGACAGGGGGCGCGGGGAAACACCATATATTTT. Encoded protein: CASGQGARGNTIYF.

This clone was counted once. The CDR3 DNA reads TGTGCCAGCAGTTTATATCTTCCGCAGTATTTT. Translation: CASSLYLPQYF. The chain uses TRBV28 and TRBJ2-3, with D hard to call. This CDR3 region has 11 residues. V was cut by 1 base and J by 10 bases, with 6 bases left in between. CDR1 MDHEN and CDR2 SYDVKM come from the germline V gene.

This rearrangement joins TRBV6-5 to TRBJ1-3, with TRBD1 identical over 7 bases. J gave up 2 bases and V 3 bases, and 4 bases lay outside the gene matches. The germline CDR1 and CDR2 sequences are MNHEY and SVGAGI. This CDR3 contains 15 residues. CDR3 region: CASSYQGVAGNTIYF. CDR3 coding DNA: TGTGCCAGCAGTTATCAGGGGGTGGCTGGAAACACCATATATTTT.

The V and J genes are TRBV30 and TRBJ1-2; D might be TRBD1 (6 bases). The germline CDR1 and CDR2 sequences are GTSNPN and SVGIG (reference sequence). The CDR3 runs to 14 residues. Trimming left V 5 bases short and J 0 bases short, with 13 bases between. The DNA of the CDR3 is TGTGCCTGGGGCCGGGGGGGCGCTAACTATGGCTACACCTTC. It yields the protein CAWGRGGANYGYTF.

The V call is TRBV21-1, the J call TRBJ2-7; the table's D call TRBD1 went unverified against the DNA. TRBV21-1 is listed as a pseudogene. CDR3 length: 15 amino acids. The CDR3 DNA sequence: TGTGCCAGCAGCAAAGGAGGCAGGGGGCAGTACGAGCAGTACTTC. As protein: CASSKGGRGQYEQYF.

The chain recombines TRBV3-1 (or the pseudogene TRBV3-2) with TRBJ2-5; D gene uncertain. The germline V gene has CDR1 LGHDT and CDR2 YNNKEL (reference sequence). The V end lost 0 bases, the J end lost 2 bases, and 16 bases lay between the germline ends. This CDR3 has 17 amino acids. DNA of the CDR3: TGTGCCAGCAGCCAAGATGTAGCCGCGAACCTTCAAGAGACCCAGTACTTC. This encodes CASSQDVAANLQETQYF.

The J gene is TRBJ1-1, the V gene TRBV5-1, with 8 bases that match TRBD1. Trimming removed 1 base from V and 0 bases from J; junction bases left unmatched: 14. Looked up from germline, CDR1 is SGHRS and CDR2 is YFSETQ. The CDR3 has 19 amino acids. The CDR3 sequence: CASSLYGTGFFPMNTEAFF. CDR3 in DNA: TGCGCCAGCAGCTTGTATGGGACAGGCTTTTTTCCGATGAACACTGAAGCTTTCTTT.

This chain links TRBV7-6 with TRBJ2-2; 8 nucleotides match TRBD1. V trimming: 5 bases; J trimming: 1 base; junction bases outside the gene matches: 3. CDR3 length equals 15 residues. Germline V gene sequence: CDR1 SGHVS, CDR2 FNYEAQ. CDR3 nucleotides: TGTGCCAGCAGCGCCGGGACAGGGAACACCGGGGAGCTGTTTTTT. Protein product: CASSAGTGNTGELFF.

The chain has TRBV18 and TRBJ2-3, with no clear D. The CDR3 extends over 13 amino acids. V lost 7 bases and J lost 2, with 10 bases in between. Germline loops: CDR1 KGHSH, CDR2 LQKENI. The CDR3 sequence is CASCNSYTDTQYF. The DNA for the CDR3 is TGTGCCAGCTGTAACAGTTACACAGATACGCAGTATTTT.

The chain employs TRBV18 and TRBJ1-1; D gene uncertain. V lost 2 bases and J 5 bases, leaving 9 bases between the germline ends. Germline loops: CDR1 KGHSH, CDR2 LQKENI. This CDR3 has 13 residues. The CDR3 nucleotides read TGTGCCAGCTCACCATCTACACTAACTGAAGCTTTCTTT. Translated: CASSPSTLTEAFF.

The V and J genes are TRBV6-1 and TRBJ1-2, with 7 bases fitting TRBD1. The CDR3 is made up of 16 amino acids. Germline V gene data show CDR1 as MNHNS and CDR2 as SASEGT. Germline trimming cut 1 base from V and 2 bases from J; bases unmatched to any gene: 7. CDR3 protein: CASSEGPAGGNYGYTF. Written as DNA, the CDR3 is TGTGCCAGCAGTGAAGGCCCTGCAGGGGGAAACTATGGCTACACCTTC.

V gene TRBV5-1 combines with J gene TRBJ1-3; TRBD1 matches at 7 bases. The germline CDR1 and CDR2 sequences are SGHRS and YFSETQ. With V trimmed by 4 bases and J by 8 bases, 3 bases remained unmatched. The CDR3 runs 12 residues. The CDR3 DNA follows: TGCGCCAGCAGCCAGGGGGGAGACACCATATATTTT. Protein product: CASSQGGDTIYF.

This chain connects TRBV29-1 to TRBJ1-2; 9 bases line up with TRBD1. CDR1 is SQVTM, CDR2 ANQGSEA, per germline. This CDR3 contains 16 residues. Trimming cost V 4 bases and J 0 bases; bases outside gene matches: 9. Here the CDR3 DNA reads TGCAGCGTTGGAAAAACAGGGGGCAGAGCTAACTATGGCTACACCTTC. Protein sequence: CSVGKTGGRANYGYTF.